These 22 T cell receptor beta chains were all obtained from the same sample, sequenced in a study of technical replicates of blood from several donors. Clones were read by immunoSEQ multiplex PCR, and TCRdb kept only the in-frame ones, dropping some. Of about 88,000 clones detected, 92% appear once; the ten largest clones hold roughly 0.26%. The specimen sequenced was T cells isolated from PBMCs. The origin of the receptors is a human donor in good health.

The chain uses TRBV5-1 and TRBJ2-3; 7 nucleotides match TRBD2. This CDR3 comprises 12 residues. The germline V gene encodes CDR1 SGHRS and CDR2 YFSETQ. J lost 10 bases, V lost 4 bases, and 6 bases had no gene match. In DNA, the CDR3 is TGCGCCAGCAGCCCAGACCGGGAGGCGCAGTATTTT. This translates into CASSPDREAQYF.

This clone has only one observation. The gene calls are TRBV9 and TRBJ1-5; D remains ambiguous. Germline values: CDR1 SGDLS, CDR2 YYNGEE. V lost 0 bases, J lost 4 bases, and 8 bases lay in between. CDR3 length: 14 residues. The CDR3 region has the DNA TGTGCCAGCAGCGTAGGCGGAACAAATCAGCCCCAGCATTTT. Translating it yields CASSVGGTNQPQHF.

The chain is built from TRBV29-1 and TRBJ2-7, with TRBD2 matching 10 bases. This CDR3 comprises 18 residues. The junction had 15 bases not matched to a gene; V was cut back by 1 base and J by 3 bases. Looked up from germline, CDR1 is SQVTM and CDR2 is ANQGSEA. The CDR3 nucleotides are TGCAGCGTTGAAGGTCAAGCGGGAGGGCCAGGTAAAAACTACGAGCAGTACTTC. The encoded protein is CSVEGQAGGPGKNYEQYF.

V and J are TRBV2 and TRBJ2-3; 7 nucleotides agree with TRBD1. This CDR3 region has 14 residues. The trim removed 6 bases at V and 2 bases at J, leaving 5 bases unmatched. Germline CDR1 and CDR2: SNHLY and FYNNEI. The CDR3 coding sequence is TGTGCCAGCAGGCCGGGACAGTTCACAGATACGCAGTATTTT. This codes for CASRPGQFTDTQYF.

CDR3 in DNA: TGTGCCAGCAGCTTAGTCTCGGATACGCAGTATTTT. It encodes CASSLVSDTQYF. V usage is TRBV7-9 and J usage is TRBJ2-3; D not resolved. V lost 1 base and J lost 6, with 5 bases in between. Germline assignment: CDR1 SEHNR and CDR2 FQNEAQ (reference sequence). The CDR3 loop spans 12 amino acids.

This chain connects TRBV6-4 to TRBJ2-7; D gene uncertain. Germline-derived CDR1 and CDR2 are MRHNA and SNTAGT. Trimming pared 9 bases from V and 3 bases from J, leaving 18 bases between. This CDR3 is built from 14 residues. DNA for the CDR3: TGTGCCAGGCAACTTATCCTGCCAAACTACGAGCAGTACTTC. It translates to CARQLILPNYEQYF.

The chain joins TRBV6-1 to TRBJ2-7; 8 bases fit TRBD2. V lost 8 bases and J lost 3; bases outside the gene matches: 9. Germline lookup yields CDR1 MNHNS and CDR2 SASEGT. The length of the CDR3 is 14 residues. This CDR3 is CASGPGLGVYEQYF. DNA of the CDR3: TGTGCCAGCGGTCCGGGACTAGGGGTCTACGAGCAGTACTTC.

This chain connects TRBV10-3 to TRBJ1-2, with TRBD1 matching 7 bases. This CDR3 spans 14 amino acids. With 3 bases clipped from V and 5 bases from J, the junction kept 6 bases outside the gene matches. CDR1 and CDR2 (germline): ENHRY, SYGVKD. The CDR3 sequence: CAISDGGTDYGYTF. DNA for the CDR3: TGTGCCATCAGTGATGGGGGGACAGATTATGGCTACACCTTC.

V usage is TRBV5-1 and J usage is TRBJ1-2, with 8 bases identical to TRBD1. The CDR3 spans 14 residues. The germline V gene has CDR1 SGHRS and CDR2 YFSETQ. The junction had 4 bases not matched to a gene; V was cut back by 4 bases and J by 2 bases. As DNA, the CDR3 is TGCGCCAGCAGCGCGGGGACAGGCAACTATGGCTACACCTTC. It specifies CASSAGTGNYGYTF.

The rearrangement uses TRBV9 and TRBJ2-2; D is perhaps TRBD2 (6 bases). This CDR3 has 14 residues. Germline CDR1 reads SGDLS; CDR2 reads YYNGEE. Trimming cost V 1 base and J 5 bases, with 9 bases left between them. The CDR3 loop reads CASSVFSGTGELFF. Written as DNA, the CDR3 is TGTGCCAGCAGCGTATTTAGCGGTACCGGGGAGCTGTTTTTT.

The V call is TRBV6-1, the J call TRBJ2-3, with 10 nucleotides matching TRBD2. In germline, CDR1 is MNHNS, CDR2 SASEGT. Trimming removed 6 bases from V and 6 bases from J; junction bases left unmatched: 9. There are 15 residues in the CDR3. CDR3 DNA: TGTGCCAGCAGGGGACTAGCGCCGAACAAGGATACGCAGTATTTT. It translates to CASRGLAPNKDTQYF.

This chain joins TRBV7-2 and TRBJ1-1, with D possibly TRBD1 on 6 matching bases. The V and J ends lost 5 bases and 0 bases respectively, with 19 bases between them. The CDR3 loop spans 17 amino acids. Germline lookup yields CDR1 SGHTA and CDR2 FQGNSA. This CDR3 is CASSTTPGVRLNTEAFF. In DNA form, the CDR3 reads TGTGCCAGCAGCACAACCCCAGGGGTCCGCTTGAACACTGAAGCTTTCTTT.

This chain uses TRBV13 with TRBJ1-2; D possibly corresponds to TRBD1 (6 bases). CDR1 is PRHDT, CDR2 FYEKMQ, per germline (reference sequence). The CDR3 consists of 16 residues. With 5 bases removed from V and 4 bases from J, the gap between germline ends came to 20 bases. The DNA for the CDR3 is TGTGCCAGCAGCCGCCGGGGGGCAGAGGGACCCTATGGCTACACCTTC. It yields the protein CASSRRGAEGPYGYTF.

The DNA of the CDR3 is TGTGCCAGCAGTTTATCCCGAGACTTATACGAGCAGTACTTC. Its protein is CASSLSRDLYEQYF. The chain employs TRBV27 and TRBJ2-7; no firm D call. The CDR3 has 14 amino acids. The V and J ends lost 0 bases and 4 bases respectively, with 10 bases between them. The germline CDR1 and CDR2 sequences are MNHEY and SMNVEV (reference sequence).

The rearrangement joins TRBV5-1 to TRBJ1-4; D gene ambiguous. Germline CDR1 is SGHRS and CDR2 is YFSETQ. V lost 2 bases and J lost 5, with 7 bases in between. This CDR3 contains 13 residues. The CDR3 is CASSLGGNEKLFF. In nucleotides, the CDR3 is TGCGCCAGCAGCTTAGGAGGAAATGAAAAACTGTTTTTT. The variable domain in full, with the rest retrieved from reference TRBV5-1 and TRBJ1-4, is KAGVTQTPRYLIKTRGQQVTLSCSPISGHRSVSWYQQTPGQGLQFLFEYFSETQRNKGNFPGRFSGRQFSNSRSEMNVSTLELGDSALYLCASSLGGNEKLFFGSGTQLSVL.

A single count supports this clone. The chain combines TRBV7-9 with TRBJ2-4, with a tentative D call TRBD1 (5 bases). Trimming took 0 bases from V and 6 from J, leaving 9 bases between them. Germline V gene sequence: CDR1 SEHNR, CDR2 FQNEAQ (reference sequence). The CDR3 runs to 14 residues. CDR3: CASSLAGQGNIQYF. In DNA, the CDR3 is TGTGCCAGCAGCTTAGCAGGACAAGGAAACATTCAGTACTTC.

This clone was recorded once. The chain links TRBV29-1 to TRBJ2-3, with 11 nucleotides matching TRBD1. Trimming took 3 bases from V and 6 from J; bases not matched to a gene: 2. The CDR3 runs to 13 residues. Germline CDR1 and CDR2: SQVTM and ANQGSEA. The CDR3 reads CSVEDRGRDTQYF. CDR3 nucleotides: TGCAGCGTTGAGGACAGGGGGCGTGATACGCAGTATTTT.

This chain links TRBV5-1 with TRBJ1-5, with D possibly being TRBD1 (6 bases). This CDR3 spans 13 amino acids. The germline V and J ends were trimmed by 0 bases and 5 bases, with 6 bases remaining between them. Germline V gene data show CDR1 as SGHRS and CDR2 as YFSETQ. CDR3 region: CASSLDRDQPQHF. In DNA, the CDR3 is TGCGCCAGCAGCTTGGACAGGGATCAGCCCCAGCATTTT. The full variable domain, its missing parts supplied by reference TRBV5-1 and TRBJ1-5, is KAGVTQTPRYLIKTRGQQVTLSCSPISGHRSVSWYQQTPGQGLQFLFEYFSETQRNKGNFPGRFSGRQFSNSRSEMNVSTLELGDSALYLCASSLDRDQPQHFGDGTRLSIL.

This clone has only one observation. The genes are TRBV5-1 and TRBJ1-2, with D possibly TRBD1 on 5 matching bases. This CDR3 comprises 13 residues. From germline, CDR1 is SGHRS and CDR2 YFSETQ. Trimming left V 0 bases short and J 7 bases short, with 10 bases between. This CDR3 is CASSLEQGSGYTF. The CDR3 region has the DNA TGCGCCAGCAGCTTGGAGCAGGGAAGTGGCTACACCTTC.

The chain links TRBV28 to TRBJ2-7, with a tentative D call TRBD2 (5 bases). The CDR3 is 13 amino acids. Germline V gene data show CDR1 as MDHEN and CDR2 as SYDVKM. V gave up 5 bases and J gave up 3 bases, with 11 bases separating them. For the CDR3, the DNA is TGTGCCAGCAGTCCTCCCCGGGGCTACGAGCAGTACTTC. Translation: CASSPPRGYEQYF.

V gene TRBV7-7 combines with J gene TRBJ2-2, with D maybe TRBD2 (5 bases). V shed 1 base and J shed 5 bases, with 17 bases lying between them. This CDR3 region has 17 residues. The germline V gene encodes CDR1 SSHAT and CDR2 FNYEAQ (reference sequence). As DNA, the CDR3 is TGTGCCAGCAGCTTAGGAGGGTTAGGCCCAGGTACCGGGGAGCTGTTTTTT. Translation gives CASSLGGLGPGTGELFF.

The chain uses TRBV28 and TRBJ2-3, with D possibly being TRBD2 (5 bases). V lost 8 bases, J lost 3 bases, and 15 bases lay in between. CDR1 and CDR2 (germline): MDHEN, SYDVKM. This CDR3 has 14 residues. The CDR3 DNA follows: TGTGCCAGCGAAGCGGACCTCGCAACAGATACGCAGTATTTT. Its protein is CASEADLATDTQYF.